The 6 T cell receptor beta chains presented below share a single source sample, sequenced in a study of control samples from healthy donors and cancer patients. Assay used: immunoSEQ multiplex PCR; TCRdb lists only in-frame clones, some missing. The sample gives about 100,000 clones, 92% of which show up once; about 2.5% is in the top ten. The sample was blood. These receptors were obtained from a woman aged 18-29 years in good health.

The CDR3 region has the DNA TGTGCCAGCAGGGAAGCTGGAAACACCATATATTTT. Its protein is CASREAGNTIYF. This rearrangement joins TRBV25-1 to TRBJ1-3; D gene ambiguous. Looked up from germline, CDR1 is MGHDK and CDR2 is SYGVNS. This CDR3 is 12 amino acids long. V was cut by 6 bases and J by 2 bases, with 5 bases left in between. Variable domain in full (rest from reference TRBV25-1 and TRBJ1-3): EADIYQTPRYLVIGTGKKITLECSQTMGHDKMYWYQQDPGMELHLIHYSYGVNSTEKGDLSSESTVSRIRTEHFPLTLESARPSHTSQYLCASREAGNTIYFGEGSWLTVV.

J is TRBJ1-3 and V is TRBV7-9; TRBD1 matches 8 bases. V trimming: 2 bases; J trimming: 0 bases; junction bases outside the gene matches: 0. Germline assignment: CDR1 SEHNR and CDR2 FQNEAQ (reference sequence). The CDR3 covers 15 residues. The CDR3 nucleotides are TGTGCCAGCAGCTTAACAGGGGGCTCTGGAAACACCATATATTTT. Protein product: CASSLTGGSGNTIYF. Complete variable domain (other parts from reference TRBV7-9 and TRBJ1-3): DTGVSQNPRHKITKRGQNVTFRCDPISEHNRLYWYRQTLGQGPEFLTYFQNEAQLEKSRLLSDRFSAERPKGSFSTLEIQRTEQGDSAMYLCASSLTGGSGNTIYFGEGSWLTVV.

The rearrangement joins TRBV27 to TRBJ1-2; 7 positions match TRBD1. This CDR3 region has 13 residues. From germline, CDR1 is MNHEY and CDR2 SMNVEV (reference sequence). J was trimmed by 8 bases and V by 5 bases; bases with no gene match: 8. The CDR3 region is CASSAMDRRGYTF. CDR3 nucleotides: TGTGCCAGCAGTGCTATGGACAGGAGGGGCTACACCTTC.

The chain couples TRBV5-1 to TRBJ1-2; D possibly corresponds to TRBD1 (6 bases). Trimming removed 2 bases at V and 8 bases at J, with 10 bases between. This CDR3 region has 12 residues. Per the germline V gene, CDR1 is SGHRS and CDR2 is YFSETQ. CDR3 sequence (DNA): TGCGCCAGCAGCTTTAACAGGGCGGGCTACACCTTC. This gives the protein CASSFNRAGYTF.

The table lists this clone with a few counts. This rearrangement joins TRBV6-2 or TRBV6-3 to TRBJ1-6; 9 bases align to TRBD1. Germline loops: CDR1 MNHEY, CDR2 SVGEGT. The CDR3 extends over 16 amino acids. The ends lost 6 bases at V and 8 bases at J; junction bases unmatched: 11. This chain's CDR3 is CASSLAETGGHSPLHF. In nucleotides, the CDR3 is TGTGCCAGCAGCCTCGCCGAGACAGGGGGGCATTCACCCCTCCACTTT.

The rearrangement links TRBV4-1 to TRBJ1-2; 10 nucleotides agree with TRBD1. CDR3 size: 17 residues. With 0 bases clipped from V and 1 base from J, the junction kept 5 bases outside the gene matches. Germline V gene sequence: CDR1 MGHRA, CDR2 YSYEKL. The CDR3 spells CASSQDEGQGYNYGYTF. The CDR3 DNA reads TGCGCCAGCAGCCAAGATGAGGGACAGGGGTATAACTATGGCTACACCTTC.